Below are 27 T cell receptor beta chains sequenced from a single sample in a study of blood T cell repertoires in COVID-19. Produced via immunoSEQ multiplex PCR; TCRdb's table is partial and in-frame only. This table holds a few hundred thousand clones, approximately 90% found once. Sample: PBMCs or T cells enriched from blood (not recorded which). The receptors derive from a woman aged 45-65 years who had recovered from COVID-19.

This chain links TRBV19 with TRBJ2-2; 7 bases align to TRBD1. V was clipped by 5 bases and J by 3 bases; unmatched bases: 6. From germline, CDR1 is LNHDA and CDR2 SQIVND (reference sequence). The CDR3 runs to 15 residues. CDR3 amino acids: CASSSRGTHTGELFF. The CDR3 region has the DNA TGTGCCAGTAGTTCCAGGGGGACCCACACCGGGGAGCTGTTTTTT. The variable domain in full, completed from reference TRBV19 and TRBJ2-2, reads DGGITQSPKYLFRKEGQNVTLSCEQNLNHDAMYWYRQDPGQGLRLIYYSQIVNDFQKGDIAEGYSVSREKKESFPLTVTSAQKNPTAFYLCASSSRGTHTGELFFGEGSRLTVL.

The rearrangement uses TRBV28 and TRBJ2-5; 8 nucleotides match TRBD1. Trimming cost V 5 bases and J 2 bases; bases outside gene matches: 4. The germline V gene encodes CDR1 MDHEN and CDR2 SYDVKM. The CDR3 sequence is 14 residues long. The CDR3 protein is CASSRRDRQETQYF. The CDR3 DNA sequence: TGTGCCAGCAGTCGCCGGGACAGGCAAGAGACCCAGTACTTC.

This chain joins TRBV28 and TRBJ1-1, with 12 nucleotides matching TRBD1. Per germline, CDR1 MDHEN and CDR2 SYDVKM. The length of the CDR3 is 16 residues. Trimming at V came to 8 bases and at J to 2 bases, leaving 9 bases not matched to a gene. CDR3 sequence (DNA): TGTGCCAGCCCTCCGATGGGGACAGGGGGCAACACTGAAGCTTTCTTT. Amino acid sequence: CASPPMGTGGNTEAFF.

The count of this clone is one. The DNA for the CDR3 is TGTGCCAGCAGCCCAGGGGGCCCAGCGGGCACTGAAGCTTTCTTT. This sequence encodes CASSPGGPAGTEAFF. The chain employs TRBV3-1 (or the pseudogene TRBV3-2) and TRBJ1-1; 8 nucleotides align to TRBD1. Germline CDR1 LGHDT, CDR2 YNNKEL (reference sequence). J was trimmed by 4 bases and V by 4 bases; bases with no gene match: 8. The CDR3 has 15 amino acids.

The V call is TRBV29-1, the J call TRBJ1-2; 8 nucleotides align to TRBD1. Germline assignment: CDR1 SQVTM and CDR2 ANQGSEA. The CDR3 totals 14 residues. Losses at the gene ends were 1 base for V and 2 bases for J; bases not matched to a gene: 3. CDR3 residues: CSVEAQGANYGYTF. CDR3 in DNA: TGCAGCGTTGAAGCCCAGGGGGCGAACTATGGCTACACCTTC.

The chain carries TRBV18 and TRBJ2-1; 8 bases line up with TRBD1. The CDR3 length is 16 residues. In germline, CDR1 is KGHSH, CDR2 LQKENI. Trimming took 6 bases from V and 2 from J; bases not matched to a gene: 9. CDR3 sequence reads: CASSLSRDRTYNEQFF. The CDR3 region has the DNA TGTGCCAGCTCTCTTAGCCGGGACAGGACCTACAATGAGCAGTTCTTC.

The chain couples TRBV25-1 to TRBJ1-2, with D unclear. From germline, CDR1 is MGHDK and CDR2 SYGVNS. There are 14 residues in the CDR3. V was clipped by 3 bases and J by 8 bases, with 16 bases between them. The CDR3 nucleotides read TGTGCCAGCAGTGAGAGGGCGGCGGCTTGGGGCTACACCTTC. Amino acid sequence: CASSERAAAWGYTF.

DNA of the CDR3: TGCGCCAGCAGCCAAGTTGGGGAGCCGACTTATGGCTACACCTTC. This encodes CASSQVGEPTYGYTF. The chain uses TRBV4-3 and TRBJ1-2; D is uncertain. V was pared by 1 base and J by 5 bases, with 14 bases between. The CDR3 length is 15 residues. From germline, CDR1 is LGHNA and CDR2 YSLEER.

The chain couples TRBV10-3 to TRBJ1-1; D gene ambiguous. Trimming left V 6 bases short and J 5 bases short, with 16 bases between. The CDR3 is 14 amino acids. Looked up from germline, CDR1 is ENHRY and CDR2 is SYGVKD. DNA of the CDR3: TGTGCCATCAGGGGAACCTCAAGGGAGACTGAAGCTTTCTTT. It encodes CAIRGTSRETEAFF.

This chain uses TRBV3-1 (or the pseudogene TRBV3-2) with TRBJ2-2; TRBD2 might be the D (6 bases). Germline V gives CDR1 LGHDT, CDR2 YNNKEL (reference sequence). V lost 0 bases and J lost 9, with 14 bases in between. This CDR3 has 15 amino acids. As DNA, the CDR3 is TGTGCCAGCAGCCAAGAACCGGGAGCCCGCCGGGAGCTGTTTTTT. It yields the protein CASSQEPGARRELFF.

CDR3 bases: TGCGCCAGCAGCCGGGTAGGGGGCGCCGGCTATGGCTACACCTTC. Protein: CASSRVGGAGYGYTF. The chain carries TRBV5-1 and TRBJ1-2; 7 bases align to TRBD1. V was pared by 4 bases and J by 4 bases, with 10 bases of the junction left unmatched. Per the germline V gene, CDR1 is SGHRS and CDR2 is YFSETQ. CDR3 length: 15 residues.

The chain carries TRBV3-1 (or the pseudogene TRBV3-2) and TRBJ2-2; D might be TRBD2 (6 bases). V was trimmed by 1 base and J by 0 bases, leaving 9 bases between them. The germline V gene encodes CDR1 LGHDT and CDR2 YNNKEL (reference sequence). The CDR3 length is 16 residues. CDR3 nucleotides: TGTGCCAGCAGCCAAGGGCGCGGGGCGAACACCGGGGAGCTGTTTTTT. This codes for CASSQGRGANTGELFF.

The chain uses TRBV2 and TRBJ2-1, with 11 bases identical to TRBD2. The trim removed 6 bases at V and 10 bases at J, leaving 8 bases unmatched. Germline CDR1 is SNHLY and CDR2 is FYNNEI. The CDR3 runs to 14 residues. CDR3 in amino acids: CASSTSGGLREQFF. The CDR3 nucleotides are TGTGCCAGCAGCACTAGCGGGGGTCTTCGGGAGCAGTTCTTC.

In DNA, the CDR3 is TGTGCCAGCAGTGAGAAGCCCCATAGGAGAACCCCCTATAATTCACCCCTCCACTTT. Amino acid sequence: CASSEKPHRRTPYNSPLHF. The genes are TRBV2 and TRBJ1-6, with D hard to call. The CDR3 extends over 19 amino acids. Germline V gives CDR1 SNHLY, CDR2 FYNNEI. V was shortened by 3 bases and J by 2 bases, with 20 bases between the two germline ends.

This sequence joins TRBV5-1 and TRBJ2-5, with D possibly matching TRBD2 (5 bases). V was pared by 2 bases and J by 4 bases, with 9 bases between. Per germline, CDR1 SGHRS and CDR2 YFSETQ. CDR3 length equals 13 residues. The CDR3 is CASSLGGTETQYF. In DNA, the CDR3 is TGCGCCAGCAGCTTAGGAGGCACAGAGACCCAGTACTTC. The full variable domain, in which reference TRBV5-1 and TRBJ2-5 provide the parts outside the CDR3, is KAGVTQTPRYLIKTRGQQVTLSCSPISGHRSVSWYQQTPGQGLQFLFEYFSETQRNKGNFPGRFSGRQFSNSRSEMNVSTLELGDSALYLCASSLGGTETQYFGPGTRLLVL.

This clone was counted once. The chain has TRBV6-2 or TRBV6-3 and TRBJ2-3; 7 positions agree with TRBD2. The CDR3 is made up of 14 amino acids. Losses at the gene ends were 6 bases for V and 2 bases for J; bases not matched to a gene: 5. Germline loops: CDR1 MNHEY, CDR2 SVGEGT. CDR3 residues: CASSPSGTTDTQYF. The CDR3 bases are TGTGCCAGCAGCCCCAGCGGGACCACAGATACGCAGTATTTT.

The V call is TRBV28, the J call TRBJ2-7, with 7 nucleotides matching TRBD1. Trimming cost V 5 bases and J 2 bases; bases outside gene matches: 6. The germline V gene has CDR1 MDHEN and CDR2 SYDVKM. There are 14 residues in the CDR3. The CDR3 DNA reads TGTGCCAGCAGTCCCTCGGGACAGCCCTACGAGCAGTACTTC. Its translation: CASSPSGQPYEQYF.

The V gene is TRBV10-3, the J gene TRBJ2-2; 7 nucleotides line up with TRBD1. Germline CDR1 ENHRY, CDR2 SYGVKD. This CDR3 spans 15 amino acids. Trimming cost V 8 bases and J 2 bases; bases outside gene matches: 8. The CDR3, as DNA: TGTGCCATCTCCCGGGACAGAGGTAACACCGGGGAGCTGTTTTTT. Amino acids: CAISRDRGNTGELFF.

The V call is TRBV5-4, the J call TRBJ1-1; D is uncertain. V was clipped by 1 base and J by 2 bases, with 6 bases between them. Germline values: CDR1 SGHNT, CDR2 YYREEE (reference sequence). The CDR3 sequence is 13 residues long. Here the CDR3 reads CASSLQINTEAFF. CDR3 DNA sequence: TGTGCCAGCAGCTTGCAGATAAACACTGAAGCTTTCTTT.

J is TRBJ2-3 and V is TRBV24-1; D possibly corresponds to TRBD1 (5 bases). The germline V gene encodes CDR1 KGHDR and CDR2 SFDVKD. The CDR3 has 16 amino acids. Deletions cut 4 bases from V and 1 base from J, with 14 bases between. CDR3 amino acids: CATSDGQGLGTDTQYF. As DNA, the CDR3 is TGTGCCACCAGTGACGGACAAGGTCTGGGCACAGATACGCAGTATTTT.

The chain uses TRBV11-2 and TRBJ2-7; 10 bases map to TRBD1. This CDR3 contains 18 residues. Germline CDR1 is SGHAT and CDR2 is FQNNGV. The V segment lost 0 bases and the J segment 3 bases; nucleotides outside the gene matches: 11. The CDR3 nucleotides are TGTGCCAGCAGCTTAGATCTGATCGGGACAGGGGAATTCTACGAGCAGTACTTC. Translating gives CASSLDLIGTGEFYEQYF.

The chain combines TRBV7-6 with TRBJ2-5; tentative D call: TRBD1 (5 bases). CDR1 is SGHVS and CDR2 is FNYEAQ in the germline V gene. This CDR3 has 15 residues. V gave up 3 bases and J gave up 2 bases, with 13 bases separating them. The CDR3 region is CASSLIAGPQETQYF. In DNA, the CDR3 is TGTGCCAGCAGCTTGATTGCAGGGCCACAAGAGACCCAGTACTTC.

The V and J genes are TRBV6-5 and TRBJ1-2; D uncertain. Germline CDR1 is MNHEY and CDR2 is SVGAGI. The V gene lost 6 bases and the J gene lost 4 bases, with 12 bases spanning the gap. The CDR3 covers 13 residues. CDR3 in DNA: TGTGCCAGCAGCCCCACACGGAGCTATGGCTACACCTTC. Its translation: CASSPTRSYGYTF.

The genes are TRBV10-3 and TRBJ1-2, with TRBD1 identical over 8 bases. Germline V gene sequence: CDR1 ENHRY, CDR2 SYGVKD. CDR3 length: 13 amino acids. The trim removed 4 bases at V and 8 bases at J, leaving 6 bases unmatched. The CDR3 loop is CAISATGDFGYTF. CDR3 nucleotide sequence: TGTGCCATCAGTGCGACAGGGGATTTCGGCTACACCTTC.

The CDR3 loop is CASSLYFRVSNQPQHF. CDR3 bases: TGTGCCAGCAGTTTATACTTCCGCGTGAGCAATCAGCCCCAGCATTTT. V is TRBV28 and J is TRBJ1-5; D unclear. This CDR3 has 16 amino acids. Germline V gives CDR1 MDHEN, CDR2 SYDVKM. The germline V and J ends were trimmed by 1 base and 1 base, with 11 bases remaining between them.

The chain couples TRBV7-3 to TRBJ1-1, with a weak D call TRBD1 (5 bases). The CDR3 length is 13 residues. Trimming shortened V by 5 bases and J by 4 bases, and 11 bases separated the two germline ends. Germline V gives CDR1 SGHTA, CDR2 FQGTGA. The CDR3, as DNA: TGTGCCAGCAGCAGGAACCAGGGCACTGAAGCTTTCTTT. Encoded protein: CASSRNQGTEAFF.

This clone was seen once. This chain uses TRBV7-6 with TRBJ2-3; D may be TRBD1 (5 bases). This CDR3 has 16 amino acids. CDR1 is SGHVS, CDR2 FNYEAQ, per germline. With 1 base removed from V and 0 bases from J, the gap between germline ends came to 11 bases. CDR3 sequence (DNA): TGTGCCAGCAGCTTAGAGTTAGGGGCCAGCACAGATACGCAGTATTTT. Translating it yields CASSLELGASTDTQYF.